The rows below give T cell receptor beta chains drawn from one sample of a study of shared clonotypes between healthy human individuals. Measured with immunoSEQ multiplex PCR; TCRdb has only the in-frame clones, and not every one. The profile covers 2 million to 2.5 million clones, with approximately 95% appearing a single time and 1.1% taken by the ten largest. Sample: naive CD8+ T cells sorted from blood. The origin of the receptors is a man between 18 and 29 years old in good health. The CDR3 runs from the conserved cysteine through the conserved F or W. Each record gives: clone size, J gene, V gene, CDR3 length, CDR3 protein. Clone sizes are given selectively: once, few, many, or a class where the clone is expanded.

. TRBJ2-1 TRBV30 11 CAWSAGNEQFF
. TRBJ1-4 TRBV4-3 14 CASRSQGREEKLFF
. TRBJ1-2 TRBV20-1 11 CSARGSGGYTF
. TRBJ2-5 TRBV4-1 14 CASSLPGQQETQYF
once TRBJ1-5 TRBV7-9 12 CASSFVGQPQHF
. TRBJ1-6 TRBV7-9 19 CASSEGTGDLSSYNSPLHF
. TRBJ2-3 TRBV6-1 10 CATRTDTQYF
. TRBJ1-5 TRBV28 16 CASRYGTGGPNQPQHF
. TRBJ2-1 TRBV7-9 17 CASSSILSGLGSNEQFF
. TRBJ1-3 TRBV30 12 CASSGTGNTIYF
. TRBJ1-2 TRBV19 14 CASTETGALYGYTF
once TRBJ1-1 TRBV7-9 15 CASSGHRESNTEAFF
. TRBJ2-5 TRBV30 10 CAWSVETQYF
. TRBJ2-5 TRBV7-3 13 CASSEDIKETQYF
. TRBJ1-2 TRBV27 14 CASSLYGSDYGYTF
. TRBJ2-1 TRBV2 16 CASSEIGGLLDNEQFF
. TRBJ2-7 TRBV28 13 CASTLGAVYEQYF
. TRBJ2-7 TRBV30 15 CAWSSEPQGDYEQYF
. TRBJ2-7 TRBV15 13 CATRTGWSYEQYF
. TRBJ2-7 TRBV19 14 CASSIRGGGYEQYF
. TRBJ1-6 TRBV5-6 18 CASSFGMTGDWLDSPLHF
. TRBJ2-7 TRBV7-6 15 CASSSTLTGLNEQYF
. TRBJ2-7 TRBV9 16 CASSPIGPSFSYEQYF
. TRBJ2-5 TRBV2 16 CASSERSSGPRETQYF
. TRBJ2-1 TRBV6-5 13 CATALSGFHEQFF
. TRBJ1-5 TRBV7-6 16 CASSLGTGGDNQPQHF
. TRBJ1-2 TRBV2 16 CASSEAPTGPTGGYTF
. TRBJ1-2 TRBV5-1 17 CASSFRAYGLLRYGYTF
. TRBJ2-1 TRBV10-3 12 CAISESVDEQFF
. TRBJ1-2 TRBV2 18 CAMGGAVRGTDMNYGYTF
once TRBJ1-3 TRBV6-1 15 CASSEWGLSGNTIYF